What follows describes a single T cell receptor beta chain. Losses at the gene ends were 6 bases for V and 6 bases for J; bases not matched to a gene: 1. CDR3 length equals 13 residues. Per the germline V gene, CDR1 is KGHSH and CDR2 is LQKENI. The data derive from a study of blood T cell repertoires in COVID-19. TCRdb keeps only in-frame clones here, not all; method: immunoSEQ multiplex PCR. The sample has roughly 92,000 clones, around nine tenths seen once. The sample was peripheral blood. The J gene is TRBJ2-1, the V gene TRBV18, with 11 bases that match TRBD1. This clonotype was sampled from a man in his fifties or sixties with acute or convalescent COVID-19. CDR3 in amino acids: CASSGQGGNEQFF. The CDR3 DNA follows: TGTGCCAGCTCGGGACAGGGGGGCAATGAGCAGTTCTTC.